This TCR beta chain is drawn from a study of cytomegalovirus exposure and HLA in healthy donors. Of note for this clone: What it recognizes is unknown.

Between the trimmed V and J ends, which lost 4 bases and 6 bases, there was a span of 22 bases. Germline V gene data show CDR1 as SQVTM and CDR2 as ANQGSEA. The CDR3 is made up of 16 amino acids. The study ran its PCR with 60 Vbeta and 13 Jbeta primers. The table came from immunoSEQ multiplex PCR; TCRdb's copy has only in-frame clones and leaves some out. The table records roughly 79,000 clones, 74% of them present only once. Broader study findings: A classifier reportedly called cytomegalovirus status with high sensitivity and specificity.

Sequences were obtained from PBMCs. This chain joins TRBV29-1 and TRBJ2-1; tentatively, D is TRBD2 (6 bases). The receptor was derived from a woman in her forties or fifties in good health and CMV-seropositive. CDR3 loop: CSVAGTLNWEINEQFF. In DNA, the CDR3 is TGCAGCGTTGCCGGGACTCTGAATTGGGAAATCAATGAGCAGTTCTTC.